The present T cell receptor (beta chain) was sequenced within a study of blood T cells in healthy people across ages. Study-wide results and limits: Calculation of diversity from one million T cells yielded estimates considered to be underestimates. Getting older went along with TCR beta diversity per million T cells dropping roughly linearly. Researchers said unsorted PBMCs prevented a conclusive naive versus antigen-experienced comparison.

There were healthy Caucasian individuals from Russia, aged about 6 to 100, serving as donors. In its sample, this clonotype was seen a few times. The antigen is not known. V was pared by 5 bases and J by 2 bases, with 7 bases between. Germline CDR1 MNHEY, CDR2 SVGAGI. The CDR3 has 14 residues. Together with a sample-barcoded 5' primer, a J-beta primer mix was included in a second PCR lasting about 6 to 11 cycles. TCRdb fed the 5' RACE reads into MiXCR, producing one record per CDR3 protein. The sample has about 800,000 distinct CDR3 sequences, 20% to 25% seen once; the top ten hold under 4.5%. This sample was shared with a second study, whose subject was T cells of mothers and their children.

This TCR came from a boy younger than 18 in good health. The source material was blood. J is TRBJ2-6 and V is TRBV6-5, with D possibly matching TRBD1 (5 bases). CDR3 residues: CASSDSAGANVLTF. The CDR3 DNA follows: TGTGCCAGCAGTGACAGTGCTGGGGCCAACGTCCTGACTTTC.